The next 13 T cell receptor beta chains were all read from a single sample in a study of identical twins. MiXCR was run by TCRdb on the 5' RACE reads, yielding one entry per CDR3 protein. The sample lists about 460,000 distinct CDR3 sequences, approximately 15% occurring once. These data also featured in a second study, about yellow fever vaccine responses in identical twins.

Specimen: CD4+ T cells sorted from blood. The receptors were gathered from a young woman in good health.

The table lists this clonotype with a few counts. The chain recombines TRBV24-1 with TRBJ2-5; D is unclear. CDR1 is KGHDR and CDR2 is SFDVKD in the germline V gene. The CDR3 has 14 amino acids. V lost 2 bases and J lost 7, with 13 bases in between. CDR3 nucleotide sequence: TGTGCCACCAGTGATTCTCCCTTGGACGGGACCCAGTACTTC. It is translated as CATSDSPLDGTQYF.

This clonotype turned up a few times. The CDR3 sequence is CASRDLDRGSETQYF. The CDR3 DNA reads TGTGCCAGCAGAGATCTCGACAGGGGGTCTGAGACCCAGTACTTC. The V gene is TRBV7-9, the J gene TRBJ2-5; 9 bases map to TRBD1. Trimming removed 6 bases from V and 5 bases from J; junction bases left unmatched: 10. Germline CDR1 reads SEHNR; CDR2 reads FQNEAQ (reference sequence). The CDR3 has 15 residues.

The chain employs TRBV12-5 and TRBJ2-4; D ambiguous. V lost 0 bases and J 0 bases, leaving 12 bases between the germline ends. There are 17 residues in the CDR3. Per the germline V gene, CDR1 is LGHNT and CDR2 is FRNRAP. The CDR3 here is CASGLVEMWLAKNIQYF. In nucleotides, the CDR3 is TGTGCTAGTGGTTTGGTAGAGATGTGGTTAGCCAAAAACATTCAGTACTTC.

This clonotype was detected many times. This sequence joins TRBV5-1 and TRBJ2-1; TRBD2 aligns across 8 bases. CDR1 and CDR2 (germline): SGHRS, YFSETQ. Trimming cost V 4 bases and J 7 bases; bases outside gene matches: 10. CDR3 length: 15 amino acids. The CDR3, as DNA: TGCGCCAGCAGCACGCGACTAGCGCCGGAAAATGAGCAGTTCTTC. As protein: CASSTRLAPENEQFF. Filled out from reference TRBV5-1 and TRBJ2-1, the complete variable domain reads KAGVTQTPRYLIKTRGQQVTLSCSPISGHRSVSWYQQTPGQGLQFLFEYFSETQRNKGNFPGRFSGRQFSNSRSEMNVSTLELGDSALYLCASSTRLAPENEQFFGPGTRLTVL.

This chain links TRBV18 with TRBJ2-3, with D unresolved. In germline, CDR1 is KGHSH, CDR2 LQKENI. The CDR3 covers 14 residues. V was trimmed by 4 bases and J by 4 bases, leaving 12 bases between them. CDR3 residues: CASSRTPAPDTQYF. CDR3 sequence (DNA): TGTGCCAGCTCACGGACCCCCGCCCCAGATACGCAGTATTTT.

This clonotype was found many times. The CDR3 sequence is CASSLLGRTSYEQYF. In DNA, the CDR3 is TGTGCCAGCAGCTTACTCGGCAGGACCTCCTACGAGCAGTACTTC. The V call is TRBV7-8, the J call TRBJ2-7; D gene unclear. The germline V gene has CDR1 SGHVS and CDR2 FQNEAQ. CDR3 length: 15 residues. With 2 bases removed from V and 0 bases from J, the gap between germline ends came to 11 bases.

The V call is TRBV12-3 or TRBV12-4, the J call TRBJ2-1, with D tentatively TRBD1 (6 bases). CDR3 length equals 15 residues. V shed 5 bases and J shed 4 bases, with 15 bases lying between them. Written as DNA, the CDR3 is TGTGCCAGCAGTCCACAGGGTATACCATACAATGAGCAGTTCTTC. Its translation: CASSPQGIPYNEQFF.

This clonotype appeared a few times. The V and J genes are TRBV12-3 or TRBV12-4 and TRBJ2-2, with 10 nucleotides matching TRBD2. The CDR3 totals 12 residues. The CDR3 sequence is CFSGGQTGELFF. DNA of the CDR3: TGTTTTAGCGGGGGGCAAACCGGGGAGCTGTTTTTT.

The gene calls are TRBV7-2 and TRBJ2-7; D gene ambiguous. V was shortened by 2 bases and J by 6 bases, with 11 bases between the two germline ends. The CDR3 has 13 amino acids. Germline V gene lookup returns CDR1 SGHTA and CDR2 FQGNSA. The CDR3 nucleotides are TGTGCCAGCAGCTTATGGGGTCTTGGCGAGCAGTACTTC. It yields the protein CASSLWGLGEQYF.

This chain links TRBV6-4 with TRBJ1-1; no firm D call. CDR1 and CDR2 (germline): MRHNA, SNTAGT. Trimming cost V 6 bases and J 5 bases, with 16 bases left between them. The CDR3 contains 14 residues. In nucleotides, the CDR3 is TGTGCCAGCAGCGGACTTCTTGGCCAGACTGAAGCTTTCTTT. It translates to CASSGLLGQTEAFF.

This clonotype was detected only a few times. This chain uses TRBV3-1 with TRBJ2-1; TRBD2 aligns across 13 bases. The V gene's germline CDR1 is LGHDT and CDR2 YNNKEL (reference sequence). CDR3 length: 17 residues. V lost 4 bases, J lost 5 bases, and 8 bases stayed unmatched. The CDR3 loop is CASSLPVGLAGDNEQFF. The DNA of the CDR3 is TGTGCCAGCAGCCTACCAGTCGGACTAGCGGGGGACAATGAGCAGTTCTTC.

This clonotype was recorded many times. A junction end diverges from the germline sequence, so it may reflect a read error. The rearrangement uses TRBV12-3 or TRBV12-4 and TRBJ1-3, with D tentatively TRBD1 (5 bases). The CDR3 consists of 13 residues. CDR3 in DNA: TGTGCCAGCAGTTTAGGGATTCAGGACACCCTTCAGTTT. Translation: CASSLGIQDTLQF.

In its sample, this clonotype was seen a few times. The chain is built from TRBV7-9 and TRBJ1-4; no clear D gene. CDR1 is SEHNR, CDR2 FQNEAQ, per germline (reference sequence). This CDR3 spans 14 amino acids. V was pared by 5 bases and J by 0 bases, with 7 bases between. CDR3 residues: CASSTMTTNEKLFF. The CDR3 DNA reads as TGTGCCAGCAGCACGATGACAACTAATGAAAAACTGTTTTTT.